Below are 6 T cell receptor beta chains sequenced from a single sample in a study of cytomegalovirus exposure and HLA in healthy donors. With 60 Vbeta and 13 Jbeta primers, the PCR was carried out. Only in-frame clones appear in the TCRdb table, and some are missing; sequencing was by immunoSEQ multiplex PCR. The sample includes tens of thousands of clones, 77% of them seen just once. Sequenced: PBMCs. All receptors come from a woman in her 40s in good health and CMV-seropositive.

CDR3 loop: CASRETTGDTGELFF. The CDR3 DNA follows: TGTGCCAGCAGGGAGACAACGGGGGACACCGGGGAGCTGTTTTTT. The chain employs TRBV2 and TRBJ2-2, with a possible D match to TRBD2 (6 bases). V was pared by 6 bases and J by 3 bases, with 14 bases between. The CDR3 extends over 15 amino acids. Germline CDR1 reads SNHLY; CDR2 reads FYNNEI.

The DNA for the CDR3 is TGTGCCAGCTCACCACTCGGGGAGGGACATACGCAGTATTTT. It yields the protein CASSPLGEGHTQYF. The chain is built from TRBV18 and TRBJ2-3; 7 nucleotides line up with TRBD2. Germline V lookup: CDR1 KGHSH, CDR2 LQKENI. Trimming cost V 1 base and J 7 bases; bases outside gene matches: 5. The CDR3 spans 14 residues.

This chain connects TRBV9 to TRBJ1-1, with TRBD1 as a possible D gene (6 bases). In germline, CDR1 is SGDLS, CDR2 YYNGEE. This CDR3 has 17 amino acids. Trimming took 1 base from V and 5 from J, leaving 21 bases between them. CDR3 sequence: CASSVIPLGGALTEAFF. In DNA form, the CDR3 reads TGTGCCAGCAGCGTAATTCCCCTGGGGGGGGCCTTGACTGAAGCTTTCTTT.

The CDR3 region has the DNA TGTGCCAGCAGTTACGGGCAGCGGGGGGGCGAGGAGCAGTTCTTC. It yields the protein CASSYGQRGGEEQFF. The V call is TRBV6-5, the J call TRBJ2-1; the match to TRBD2 covers 10 bases. The CDR3 extends over 15 amino acids. With V trimmed by 2 bases and J by 10 bases, 8 bases remained unmatched. Germline V CDR1 and CDR2: MNHEY, SVGAGI.

V usage is TRBV19 and J usage is TRBJ1-2; D gene uncertain. Germline V gene lookup returns CDR1 LNHDA and CDR2 SQIVND (reference sequence). The CDR3 has 14 amino acids. V was shortened by 6 bases and J by 6 bases, with 17 bases between the two germline ends. This CDR3 is CASRAAFLVNGYTF. CDR3 DNA: TGTGCCAGTAGGGCGGCATTCTTAGTTAATGGCTACACCTTC.

This rearrangement joins TRBV7-8 to TRBJ2-1; TRBD2 matches at 7 bases. This CDR3 is built from 16 residues. In germline, CDR1 is SGHVS, CDR2 FQNEAQ. V dropped 1 base and J dropped 0; count of bases not matched to a gene: 3. The CDR3 DNA reads as TGTGCCAGCAGCTTAGTGCGGGGGAGCTCCTACAATGAGCAGTTCTTC. Its translation is CASSLVRGSSYNEQFF.